This TCR beta chain was sequenced in a study of T-cell memory formation after mild COVID-19. Study-wide results and caveats: Proof of SARS-CoV-2 specificity was absent for the second-wave clones that crested on day 37.

TCRdb itself ran the 5' RACE reads through MiXCR, one entry per CDR3 protein. Here the sample spans 240,000 or so distinct CDR3 sequences, roughly 9.4% being singletons. The germline V and J ends were trimmed by 3 bases and 2 bases, with 11 bases remaining between them. Germline CDR1 and CDR2: SGHTA and FQGNSA. CDR3 length: 15 residues. For this clonotype: Its specificity is not known.

The specimen was PBMCs or a T cell subset sorted from them (not recorded which). The chain couples TRBV7-2 to TRBJ2-1; no definite D call. This receptor was identified in a man aged 18 to 29 who had mild COVID-19 (a few samples of this study predate the infection). Cell type and time point are not known. DNA for the CDR3: TGTGCCAGCAGCTTGTGGAGCAGACCCTACAATGAGCAGTTCTTC. Translating gives CASSLWSRPYNEQFF.